This is a list of T cell receptor beta chains from one sample in a study of T-cell reconstitution after alpha-beta-depleted transplantation in children. TCRdb re-analysed the PCR reads in MiXCR, keeping a single row per CDR3 protein. The repertoire holds some 530,000 distinct CDR3 sequences, with around 12% as singletons. This specimen consisted of PBMCs from the stem cell graft donor, obtained from the stem cell graft. These receptors were taken from a human donor who donated a stem cell graft to a child with combined immunodeficiency. Each CDR3 is given with its conserved first and last residue. The order of the fields is J gene, D gene, V gene, clone size, CDR3 protein, CDR3 DNA. The D gene is left open where the match is weak. Only some rows state a clone size, as once, few, many or a class for expanded clones.

j_gene: TRBJ2-5; d_gene: TRBD2; v_gene: TRBV5-1; abundance: few; CDR3aa: CASSSGTSGGEETQYF; CDR3nt: TGCGCCAGCAGCTCCGGGACTAGCGGGGGGGAAGAGACCCAGTACTTC
j_gene: TRBJ2-5; d_gene: .; v_gene: TRBV7-6; abundance: .; CDR3aa: CASSFPLRGGLNGETQYF; CDR3nt: TGTGCCAGCAGCTTTCCCCTCAGGGGAGGGCTCAATGGAGAGACCCAGTACTTC
j_gene: TRBJ1-5; d_gene: .; v_gene: TRBV19; abundance: .; CDR3aa: CASSILQGTGNQPQHF; CDR3nt: TGTGCCAGTAGTATACTGCAGGGTACGGGCAATCAGCCCCAGCATTTT
j_gene: TRBJ2-1; d_gene: .; v_gene: TRBV12-3/TRBV12-4; abundance: few; CDR3aa: CASSSGYGQFF; CDR3nt: TGTGCCAGCAGTTCGGGTTACGGGCAGTTCTTC
j_gene: TRBJ2-5; d_gene: TRBD1; v_gene: TRBV19; abundance: few; CDR3aa: CASSMGDRDKETQYF; CDR3nt: TGTGCCAGTAGTATGGGAGACAGGGATAAAGAGACCCAGTACTTC
j_gene: TRBJ2-3; d_gene: .; v_gene: TRBV10-3; abundance: .; CDR3aa: CAIMGPRSTDTQYF; CDR3nt: TGTGCCATCATGGGGCCCAGAAGCACAGATACGCAGTATTTT
j_gene: TRBJ2-1; d_gene: TRBD1; v_gene: TRBV7-6; abundance: .; CDR3aa: CASSLAGQGEQFF; CDR3nt: TGTGCCAGCAGCTTAGCGGGACAGGGTGAGCAGTTCTTC
j_gene: TRBJ2-1; d_gene: TRBD1; v_gene: TRBV5-5; abundance: .; CDR3aa: CASSSWDRPAYNEQFF; CDR3nt: TGTGCCAGCAGCTCTTGGGACAGACCTGCCTACAATGAGCAGTTCTTC
j_gene: TRBJ2-7; d_gene: .; v_gene: TRBV4-1; abundance: few; CDR3aa: CASSQVTGFYEQYF; CDR3nt: TGCGCCAGCAGCCAAGTCACTGGATTCTACGAGCAGTACTTC
j_gene: TRBJ2-4; d_gene: .; v_gene: TRBV20-1; abundance: .; CDR3aa: CSAPGEGVNIQYF; CDR3nt: TGCAGTGCTCCAGGGGAGGGGGTAAACATTCAGTACTTC
j_gene: TRBJ2-1; d_gene: .; v_gene: TRBV24-1; abundance: few; CDR3aa: CATSEPRDLYNEQFF; CDR3nt: TGTGCCACCAGTGAACCACGGGACCTTTACAATGAGCAGTTCTTC
j_gene: TRBJ2-7; d_gene: .; v_gene: TRBV27; abundance: .; CDR3aa: CASSLQQASHYEQYF; CDR3nt: TGTGCCAGCAGTTTACAACAGGCCAGTCACTACGAGCAGTACTTC
j_gene: TRBJ1-1; d_gene: TRBD1; v_gene: TRBV7-2; abundance: few; CDR3aa: CASSTQRQGEAFF; CDR3nt: TGTGCCAGCAGCACCCAAAGACAGGGAGAAGCTTTCTTT
j_gene: TRBJ1-5; d_gene: .; v_gene: TRBV12-3/TRBV12-4; abundance: .; CDR3aa: CASSLGRGAGSNQPQHF; CDR3nt: TGTGCCAGCAGTTTAGGGCGGGGGGCCGGTAGCAATCAGCCCCAGCATTTT
j_gene: TRBJ2-3; d_gene: .; v_gene: TRBV4-3; abundance: many; CDR3aa: CASSQDRRGLADTQYF; CDR3nt: TGCGCCAGCAGCCAAGATCGGCGTGGGCTCGCAGATACGCAGTATTTT
j_gene: TRBJ1-4; d_gene: .; v_gene: TRBV7-2; abundance: .; CDR3aa: CASSSRRDTGDEKLFF; CDR3nt: TGTGCCAGCAGCTCCCGACGGGACACCGGAGATGAAAAACTGTTTTTT
j_gene: TRBJ2-1; d_gene: .; v_gene: TRBV21-1; abundance: many; CDR3aa: CASSNLHSNPISNEQFF; CDR3nt: TGTGCCAGCAGCAACCTTCACTCAAACCCCATTTCCAATGAGCAGTTCTTC
j_gene: TRBJ2-1; d_gene: TRBD2; v_gene: TRBV12-3/TRBV12-4; abundance: .; CDR3aa: CASSRTSGGSANEQFF; CDR3nt: TGTGCCAGCAGTCGGACTAGCGGGGGCTCGGCCAATGAGCAGTTCTTC
j_gene: TRBJ2-6; d_gene: .; v_gene: TRBV29-1; abundance: few; CDR3aa: CSVELEGSGANVLTF; CDR3nt: TGCAGCGTTGAATTGGAGGGTTCTGGGGCCAACGTCCTGACTTTC
j_gene: TRBJ2-2; d_gene: TRBD2; v_gene: TRBV24-1; abundance: few; CDR3aa: CATSFPTSGSPLNTGELFF; CDR3nt: TGTGCCACCAGTTTCCCGACTAGCGGATCCCCATTGAACACCGGGGAGCTGTTTTTT
j_gene: TRBJ2-2; d_gene: .; v_gene: TRBV6-5; abundance: many; CDR3aa: CASRSPSETGELFF; CDR3nt: TGTGCCAGCCGGTCCCCCTCGGAGACCGGGGAGCTGTTTTTT
j_gene: TRBJ2-2; d_gene: .; v_gene: TRBV11-2; abundance: once; CDR3aa: CASRSPMGGAGTGELFF; CDR3nt: TGTGCCAGCAGATCCCCGATGGGGGGGGCTGGCACCGGGGAGCTGTTTTTT
j_gene: TRBJ2-3; d_gene: TRBD2; v_gene: TRBV4-2; abundance: .; CDR3aa: CASTPGLASDTQYF; CDR3nt: TGTGCCAGCACCCCGGGACTAGCGAGTGATACGCAGTATTTT
j_gene: TRBJ1-1; d_gene: .; v_gene: TRBV4-1; abundance: .; CDR3aa: CASRRRGLNTEAFF; CDR3nt: TGCGCCAGCAGACGAAGGGGTTTGAACACTGAAGCTTTCTTT
j_gene: TRBJ1-2; d_gene: .; v_gene: TRBV7-2; abundance: few; CDR3aa: CASSPDGAFGGYTF; CDR3nt: TGTGCCAGCAGCCCGGACGGGGCTTTTGGTGGCTACACCTTC
j_gene: TRBJ2-1; d_gene: .; v_gene: TRBV29-1; abundance: .; CDR3aa: CSSSSNTYNEQFF; CDR3nt: TGCAGCTCCTCTAGTAATACCTACAATGAGCAGTTCTTC